Included here is one TCR beta chain sequence, with context. It lacks a known antigen. No much larger clone exists at a distance of one base, and base qualities are not known. The data were taken from a study of T cell responses to AZD1222 COVID-19 vaccine (dated by TCRdb to the early 2020s). For the wider study: AZD1222 recipients given second doses at about 4 weeks or at about 12 weeks were pooled, since spike-specific TCR depth and breadth were not found to differ between the two schedules. Trial participants were enrolled by age into subgroups of 18-55, 56-69 and 70-plus years, and around 140, 26 and 57 TCR-sequenced participants, respectively, were included in these subgroups. TCR sequencing was performed for 230 to 250 trial participants, of whom roughly 200 were given two doses of AZD1222 and around 26 were given two doses of MenACWY control vaccine.

The research as a whole found: Conclusions about previously exposed vaccinees are limited because only six or seven AZD1222 recipients were SARS-CoV-2 seropositive at baseline. Most participants were white British and females outnumbered males, and the authors suggested that clonal diversity may have been underestimated. Spike-specific TCR breadth and depth rose significantly after two AZD1222 doses compared with day 0 and with MenACWY recipients. Because no samples from the day 14 peak response were available, repertoires could be characterized only after the peak T cell response. Reportedly, almost half of the unique spike-specific TCRs recognized epitopes lying outside the regions that are mutated in the B.1.351 and B.1.1.7 variants. Vaccine-associated CD4 TCRs spanned the whole spike protein, with dominant responses in regions 160-218 and 743-854. The 56-69-year group was small, and its depth increase did not reach significance, likely because of low power.

Read against the paper, the sample's time point label means: baseline before first vaccination. Vaccinee samples came from UK trials COV001 and COV002, including a single-blind randomized controlled phase 2/3 trial of AZD1222 (ChAdOx1 nCoV-19) in healthy adults. For TCRbeta chain sequencing, PBMC samples were collected from trial participants at day 0 and at day 28 after the second dose. The CDR3 regions of human TCRbeta chains were analyzed by immunosequencing. The original pipeline was this. Repertoire TCRs were checked for matches against a reference library of SARS-CoV-2-specific TCRs that had been generated using the MIRA antigen-specificity platform. Breadth was defined as the fraction of unique TCRs that were SARS-CoV-2-associated. Depth was defined as the fraction of total T cells that were SARS-CoV-2-associated. Using the MIRA data, each spike-specific TCR was assigned both to the spike region to which the TCR was reactive and to a CD4 or CD8 class. Log10-transformed breadth and depth values were compared by one-way ANOVA with Sidak's multiple comparisons tests. The source is immuneACCESS, and TCRdb retained only in-frame sequences with V and J called. Part of the clones is not carried over; for the studies checked, unresolved V genes explain less than half of this, and the remainder is unexplained. V, J and clone size derive from that table, while D and trimming were established from the DNA sequence. The sample table shows some 110,000 clones, and 70% to 90% are seen once. Jointly, the top ten make up under 20% of the sample.

The TCR comes from an adult in good health. This material consisted of peripheral blood, taken on day 0 of AZD1222 vaccination.

The DNA sequence is TGTGCCAGTAGTAACGGGCATAATTCACCCCTCCACTTT. Translation gives CASSNGHNSPLHF. The chain uses TRBV19 and TRBJ1-6; the D gene remains uncertain. CDR1 LNHDA and CDR2 SQIVND were looked up in the germline V gene (reference sequence). Trimming at the junction amounts to 4 bases on V and 5 bases on J, and the germline ends lie 6 bases apart. The CDR3 goes from the cysteine to the phenylalanine over 13 residues. Only the CDR3 part of the read is kept: 39 bases, read in frame from the first base.